A selection of T cell receptor beta chains follows, all from one sample in a study of T cells after yellow fever vaccination. TCRdb fed the 5' RACE reads into MiXCR, producing one record per CDR3 protein. The table records 400,000 to 650,000 distinct CDR3 sequences, 21% of them present only once. This material consisted of PBMCs, taken approximately 22 days after the first yellow fever vaccination. These TCRs come from a man between 18 and 29 years old who received the YFV17D yellow fever vaccine. CDR3s include the opening cysteine and the closing phenylalanine or tryptophan. Fields, in order: V gene, J gene, CDR3 protein.

TRBV19	TRBJ2-6	CASRRTPGQWRSGANVLTF
TRBV4-1	TRBJ1-5	CASSLQTGQYNQPQHF
TRBV20-1	TRBJ2-3	CSARQGGSDTQYF
TRBV28	TRBJ2-2	CASKRGELFF
TRBV5-6	TRBJ1-2	CASSAGQSRDYGYTF
TRBV15	TRBJ1-6	CATSNPREGNSPLHF
TRBV20-1	TRBJ2-4	CSARDLKVNIQYF
TRBV6-2/TRBV6-3	TRBJ2-6	CASSYVAGRDSGANVLTF
TRBV5-1	TRBJ2-2	CASSWDVTGELFF
TRBV29-1	TRBJ1-1	CSVDEFMNTEAFF
TRBV7-2	TRBJ2-7	CASSFGQGAKEQYF
TRBV11-2	TRBJ2-3	CASSLVEDSSTDTQYF
TRBV24-1	TRBJ2-5	CATPGTGDQETQYF
TRBV5-1	TRBJ2-5	CASSLGRPGETQYF
TRBV29-1	TRBJ1-1	CSVEGDRGGRWNTEAFF
TRBV11-1	TRBJ2-2	CASSGGSGPQVWRTGELFF
TRBV20-1	TRBJ2-2	CSALNGLAGNTGELFF
TRBV12-3/TRBV12-4	TRBJ1-1	CASRVQGSMNTEAFF
TRBV5-5	TRBJ2-2	CASSFGSTQPGELFF
TRBV7-2	TRBJ1-3	CASSLIPGGGNTIYF
TRBV7-2	TRBJ2-2	CASSLRGAGTGELFF
TRBV5-1	TRBJ2-5	CASSRGTGDQETQYF
TRBV29-1	TRBJ1-2	CSVEGQGSSDYGYTF
TRBV7-3	TRBJ1-4	CASSPLGAGNEKLFF
TRBV6-2/TRBV6-3	TRBJ2-1	CASSQYRQGITYNEQFF
TRBV18	TRBJ2-2	CASSLSSAGELFF
TRBV7-2	TRBJ1-1	CASSLVGRPNTEAFF
TRBV7-7	TRBJ2-5	CASSRYGGSYQETQYF
TRBV12-3/TRBV12-4	TRBJ1-5	CASSFGQGKQPQHF
TRBV24-1	TRBJ2-3	CATSDPLGQGLTDTQYF
TRBV3-1	TRBJ1-1	CASSQEAQRAFF
TRBV18	TRBJ2-3	CASSPPVVSTDTQYF
TRBV29-1	TRBJ2-7	CSVTGLSEQYF
TRBV29-1	TRBJ2-5	CSVDRAGGPGETQYF
TRBV7-9	TRBJ2-7	CASSLSLEQYF
TRBV4-2	TRBJ2-2	CASSLARTYTGELFF
TRBV27	TRBJ2-5	CASTASVWETQYF
TRBV20-1	TRBJ2-1	CSARTNNEQFF
TRBV6-4	TRBJ2-3	CASSDSSGGPGDTQYF
TRBV6-1	TRBJ2-1	CASSGLAASSYNEQFF
TRBV12-3/TRBV12-4	TRBJ2-7	CAISSGTSGGDRSYEQYF
TRBV29-1	TRBJ2-2	CSAISQGFTGELFF
TRBV27	TRBJ2-1	CASSPAPGNSYNEQFF
TRBV5-1	TRBJ2-3	CASSSLQRRGPDKPDTQYF
TRBV20-1	TRBJ2-3	CSGGGNTDTQYF